These T cell receptor beta chains were read from a single sample in a study of shared clonotypes between healthy human individuals. Sequencing was performed with immunoSEQ multiplex PCR; in TCRdb, only in-frame clones are kept and a portion is missing. The sample yields 2,500,000 or so clones, approximately 94% seen once. The sequenced sample consisted of naive CD4+ T cells from PBMCs. The receptors shown here come from a man aged 18 to 30 in good health. Some clones in this sample may be carry-over from other donors' samples. Each CDR3 is given with its conserved first and last residue. D genes are given only for firm matches. For some rows the clone size is stated as once, few or many, or as a class when expanded; others skip it.

TRBV28	TRBJ1-5	NA	NA	CASSPGHNQPQHF	TGTGCCAGCAGTCCGGGACACAATCAGCCCCAGCATTTT
TRBV27	TRBJ2-7	NA	NA	CASSLMRGRAGQSPPHEQYF	TGTGCCAGCAGTTTAATGAGGGGGAGGGCCGGTCAATCCCCTCCGCACGAGCAGTACTTC
TRBV5-1	TRBJ2-2	TRBD1	NA	CASRFRDRGLSGELFF	TGCGCCAGCAGATTCCGGGACAGGGGATTGTCCGGGGAGCTGTTTTTT
TRBV27	TRBJ1-5	NA	few	CASSFGGIDQPQHF	TGTGCCAGCAGTTTTGGAGGGATCGACCAGCCCCAGCATTTT
TRBV11-2	TRBJ2-7	NA	NA	CASSRVGNNYEQYF	TGTGCCAGCAGCCGGGTGGGGAACAACTACGAGCAGTACTTC
TRBV27	TRBJ1-1	NA	few	CASIGSISGSRRREAFF	TGTGCCAGCATAGGTTCAATCTCGGGCTCACGGAGGCGTGAAGCTTTCTTT
TRBV5-1	TRBJ1-5	TRBD1	NA	CASRPTGNSNQPQHF	TGCGCCAGCAGACCGACAGGGAATAGCAATCAGCCCCAGCATTTT
TRBV4-1	TRBJ2-1	TRBD2	NA	CASSQIAGGSNEQFF	TGCGCCAGCAGCCAAATAGCGGGAGGTTCAAATGAGCAGTTCTTC
TRBV9	TRBJ2-1	TRBD2	NA	CASSVGVSHLAGFNEQFF	TGTGCCAGCAGCGTAGGAGTCAGTCATCTAGCGGGGTTCAATGAGCAGTTCTTC
TRBV13	TRBJ1-1	TRBD1	NA	CASSSPTGGRTEAFF	TGTGCCAGCAGCTCGCCGACAGGGGGTAGGACTGAAGCTTTCTTT